This T cell receptor (beta chain) appears in the sequencing data of a study of blood T cell repertoires in COVID-19. Generated by immunoSEQ multiplex PCR, the TCRdb table keeps only in-frame clones and is missing some. The sample lists some 460,000 clones, around 90% occurring once. The sequence derives from a woman aged 18-29 years who had recovered from COVID-19. Input material: PBMCs or T cells enriched from blood (not recorded which).

The DNA of the CDR3 is TGTGCCATCGGGGTCGGGCTAGCGGAAAACAATGAGCAGTTCTTC. Protein sequence: CAIGVGLAENNEQFF. This chain links TRBV10-3 with TRBJ2-1; 7 nucleotides agree with TRBD2. CDR1 is ENHRY and CDR2 is SYGVKD in the germline V gene. The CDR3 covers 15 residues. Trimming cost V 8 bases and J 5 bases; bases outside gene matches: 12.